This is a list of T cell receptor beta chains from one sample in a study of vaccination and CD4 T cells after COVID-19. What these receptors recognize is not known. Via MiXCR, TCRdb re-called the PCR reads, giving one row per CDR3 protein. The repertoire holds about 19,000 distinct CDR3 sequences, with 20% to 25% as singletons. The sample taken for sequencing was cultured CD4+ T cells from blood. The receptors derive from a human donor with COVID-19. CDR3s include the opening cysteine and the closing phenylalanine or tryptophan. The D gene is left open where the match is weak. The size of a clone is reported for some rows only, either as once, few or many, or as a class for expanded clones.

v_call	cdr3_length	d_call	clone_size	j_call	cdr3_aa	cdr3_nt
TRBV24-1	15	TRBD2	-	TRBJ2-1	CATSDASGGANEQFF	TGTGCCACCAGTGACGCTAGCGGGGGGGCCAATGAGCAGTTCTTC
TRBV20-1	14	-	few	TRBJ1-2	CSAIRQALNYGYTF	TGCAGTGCTATTAGACAGGCCTTAAACTATGGCTACACCTTC
TRBV7-9	17	TRBD2	few	TRBJ2-1	CASSFQGLAGPGNEQFF	TGTGCCAGCAGCTTTCAGGGACTAGCGGGGCCGGGGAATGAGCAGTTCTTC
TRBV2	11	-	-	TRBJ2-3	CASSDPDTQYF	TGTGCCAGCAGTGACCCAGATACGCAGTATTTT
TRBV28	8	-	-	TRBJ1-2	CAMYGYTF	TGTGCCATGTATGGCTACACCTTC
TRBV27	13	-	-	TRBJ2-7	CASSFGGTYEQYF	TGTGCCAGCAGTTTCGGGGGAACCTACGAGCAGTACTTC
TRBV20-1	15	TRBD1	-	TRBJ2-1	CSASSPGQAYNEQFF	TGCAGTGCTAGTAGCCCGGGACAGGCCTACAATGAGCAGTTCTTC
TRBV24-1	13	TRBD1	-	TRBJ1-1	CATSESGGTEAFF	TGTGCCACCAGTGAATCAGGGGGCACTGAAGCTTTCTTT
TRBV19	14	TRBD1	-	TRBJ2-6	CASRQGGGANVLTF	TGTGCCAGTCGACAGGGGGGCGGGGCCAACGTCCTGACTTTC
TRBV20-1	13	-	-	TRBJ2-7	CSARGQFPYEQYF	TGCAGTGCTAGAGGACAGTTTCCCTACGAGCAGTACTTC
TRBV5-1	12	-	-	TRBJ2-1	CASNSPHYEQFF	TGCGCCAGCAATAGTCCGCATTATGAGCAGTTCTTC
TRBV20-1	16	-	-	TRBJ2-1	CSARADTALSYNEQFF	TGCAGTGCTAGAGCGGATACGGCTCTCTCCTACAATGAGCAGTTCTTC
TRBV11-3	13	-	once	TRBJ2-2	CASSLVQTGELFF	TGTGCCAGCAGCCTTGTTCAGACCGGGGAGCTGTTTTTT
TRBV20-1	12	-	few	TRBJ1-2	CSAISENYGYTF	TGCAGTGCTATCTCCGAAAACTATGGCTACACCTTC
TRBV20-1	16	-	large	TRBJ2-5	CSASRVGGFSGETQYF	TGCAGTGCCAGTCGTGTCGGGGGCTTTTCGGGAGAGACCCAGTACTTC
TRBV21-1	16	-	few	TRBJ1-1	CASSRTYRELRTEAFF	TGTGCCAGCAGCAGAACCTACAGGGAGTTGCGCACTGAAGCTTTCTTT
TRBV15	14	-	few	TRBJ2-3	CATSRDLGTDTQYF	TGTGCCACCAGCAGAGATTTAGGCACAGATACGCAGTATTTT
TRBV6-5	17	TRBD2	-	TRBJ2-2	CASSYSASGGAGGELFF	TGTGCCAGCAGTTACTCGGCCAGCGGGGGGGCGGGCGGGGAGCTGTTTTTT
TRBV7-2	12	-	-	TRBJ2-7	CASSLARGGQYF	TGTGCCAGCAGCTTAGCGCGCGGCGGGCAGTACTTC
TRBV25-1	12	-	-	TRBJ2-7	CASRVGVYEQYF	TGTGCCAGCAGGGTGGGGGTTTACGAGCAGTACTTC
TRBV2	15	-	few	TRBJ1-3	CASRGRVISGNTIYF	TGTGCCAGCAGGGGGAGAGTGATCTCTGGAAACACCATATATTTT
TRBV4-1	15	-	few	TRBJ1-3	CASSQVGTSGNTIYF	TGCGCCAGCAGCCAAGTGGGGACATCTGGAAACACCATATATTTT
TRBV6-1	15	TRBD2	-	TRBJ2-7	CASRDPGTNSYEQYF	TGTGCCAGCAGAGACCCCGGGACTAACTCCTACGAGCAGTACTTC
TRBV5-4	17	-	-	TRBJ1-1	CASSLFGQGQISSEAFF	TGTGCCAGCAGCTTGTTCGGCCAGGGGCAGATTTCGTCTGAAGCTTTCTTT
TRBV5-1	16	TRBD2	-	TRBJ2-5	CASSFYGGGWRETQYF	TGCGCCAGCAGCTTCTACGGGGGAGGGTGGCGAGAGACCCAGTACTTC
TRBV25-1	12	-	few	TRBJ1-2	CASSEKVGGYTF	TGTGCCAGCAGTGAGAAAGTAGGTGGCTACACCTTC
TRBV11-3	16	TRBD2	few	TRBJ2-3	CASSLVSRGGTDTQYF	TGTGCCAGCAGCTTAGTATCGCGGGGGGGCACAGATACGCAGTATTTT
TRBV5-8	15	-	-	TRBJ1-5	CASSRGLGPYQPQHF	TGTGCCAGCAGCAGGGGCCTTGGGCCATATCAGCCCCAGCATTTT
TRBV19	15	-	few	TRBJ1-5	CASSIVLKGIQPQHF	TGTGCCAGTAGTATAGTATTGAAGGGTATCCAGCCCCAGCATTTT
TRBV19	14	-	-	TRBJ1-2	CASSNPGAGKGYTF	TGTGCCAGTAGTAACCCTGGCGCAGGGAAGGGCTACACCTTC
TRBV6-1	12	-	few	TRBJ2-3	CASKREPDTQYF	TGTGCCAGCAAGAGGGAGCCAGATACGCAGTATTTT
TRBV6-1	13	-	few	TRBJ1-2	CASKIGLGYGYTF	TGTGCCAGCAAAATAGGTTTAGGGTATGGCTACACCTTC
TRBV19	16	-	few	TRBJ2-2	CASSVWQGATTGELFF	TGTGCCAGTAGTGTCTGGCAGGGAGCGACCACCGGGGAGCTGTTTTTT
TRBV29-1	13	TRBD1	few	TRBJ1-1	CSVEGQGATEAFF	TGCAGCGTTGAAGGTCAGGGGGCCACTGAAGCTTTCTTT
TRBV6-1	16	-	-	TRBJ1-1	CASSDSGWGYDTEAFF	TGTGCCAGCAGTGATAGTGGGTGGGGGTACGACACTGAAGCTTTCTTT
TRBV20-1	12	-	few	TRBJ2-5	CSARDDSETQYF	TGCAGTGCTAGAGATGACAGCGAGACCCAGTACTTC
TRBV27	16	-	few	TRBJ2-1	CASSPSRQGRRVEQFF	TGTGCCAGCAGTCCGTCCCGTCAGGGGAGGAGGGTTGAGCAGTTCTTC
TRBV5-1	16	-	few	TRBJ1-6	CASSPMSDRSNSPLHF	TGCGCCAGCAGCCCGATGAGCGACAGGAGTAATTCACCCCTCCACTTT
TRBV7-6	17	TRBD2	-	TRBJ2-3	CASSLRGGGTGTDTQYF	TGTGCCAGCAGCTTAAGGGGCGGGGGGACTGGCACAGATACGCAGTATTTT
TRBV5-1	15	TRBD1	few	TRBJ2-5	CASSQTGQLQETQYF	TGCGCCAGCAGCCAAACGGGACAGCTACAAGAGACCCAGTACTTC
TRBV20-1	15	-	medium-sized	TRBJ2-4	CSANDAILAKNIQYF	TGCAGTGCCAATGACGCTATCCTAGCCAAAAACATTCAGTACTTC
TRBV5-1	16	-	few	TRBJ2-5	CASSLIGQSYQETQYF	TGCGCCAGCAGCCTCATAGGACAGTCATACCAAGAGACCCAGTACTTC
TRBV12-3/TRBV12-4	14	-	large	TRBJ2-5	CASTPLDREGTQYF	TGTGCCAGCACACCTCTAGACAGGGAGGGGACCCAGTACTTC
TRBV7-2	12	-	few	TRBJ1-1	CASSPQFTEAFF	TGTGCCAGCAGCCCCCAGTTCACTGAAGCTTTCTTT
TRBV5-4	14	TRBD1	-	TRBJ1-6	CASSLGRGDSPLHF	TGTGCCAGCAGCTTGGGCAGGGGGGATTCACCCCTCCACTTT
TRBV20-1	11	TRBD2	-	TRBJ2-7	CSAAGGNEQYF	TGCAGTGCTGCGGGGGGGAACGAGCAGTACTTC
TRBV18	14	-	-	TRBJ1-2	CASSPRGENYGYTF	TGTGCCAGCTCACCGAGAGGGGAGAACTATGGCTACACCTTC
TRBV7-9	15	TRBD2	-	TRBJ2-3	CASNPGGGAADTQYF	TGTGCCAGCAACCCGGGCGGGGGGGCCGCGGATACGCAGTATTTT
TRBV5-1	17	TRBD2	-	TRBJ2-2	CASSSEPGGGIAGELFF	TGCGCCAGCAGCTCGGAGCCGGGCGGGGGGATCGCCGGGGAGCTGTTTTTT
TRBV7-9	15	TRBD2	few	TRBJ2-1	CASSQLAGYPNEQFF	TGTGCCAGCAGCCAGCTAGCGGGTTACCCCAATGAGCAGTTCTTC
TRBV10-3	14	-	few	TRBJ2-5	CAISAIKSQETQYF	TGTGCCATCAGTGCAATAAAGAGTCAAGAGACCCAGTACTTC
TRBV11-3	13	-	-	TRBJ1-1	CASRHGTVTEAFF	TGTGCCAGCAGACATGGTACTGTCACTGAAGCTTTCTTT
TRBV20-1	16	TRBD2	few	TRBJ2-1	CSARVGTSGGYNEQFF	TGCAGTGCTAGAGTAGGGACTAGCGGGGGCTACAATGAGCAGTTCTTC
TRBV7-2	14	-	-	TRBJ2-4	CASSLAGNNNIQYF	TGTGCCAGCAGCTTAGCCGGGAATAACAACATTCAGTACTTC
TRBV30	15	TRBD2	few	TRBJ2-1	CAWSSPSGGANEQFF	TGTGCCTGGAGTAGCCCTAGCGGGGGGGCGAATGAGCAGTTCTTC